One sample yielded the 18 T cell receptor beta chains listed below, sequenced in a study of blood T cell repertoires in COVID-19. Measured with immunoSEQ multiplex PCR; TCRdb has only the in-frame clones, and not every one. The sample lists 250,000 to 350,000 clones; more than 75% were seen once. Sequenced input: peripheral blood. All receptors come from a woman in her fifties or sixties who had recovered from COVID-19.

The CDR3 loop is CASRPPGWANEKLFF. The CDR3 DNA reads as TGTGCCAGCAGGCCCCCAGGATGGGCTAATGAAAAACTGTTTTTT. The chain recombines TRBV6-5 with TRBJ1-4; D unclear. Germline V CDR1 and CDR2: MNHEY, SVGAGI. V dropped 6 bases and J dropped 3 bases, with 14 bases sitting between them. The CDR3 contains 15 residues.

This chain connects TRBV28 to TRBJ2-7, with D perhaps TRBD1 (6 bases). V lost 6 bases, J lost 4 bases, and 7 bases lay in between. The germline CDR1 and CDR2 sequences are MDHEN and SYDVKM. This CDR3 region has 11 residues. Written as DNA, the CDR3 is TGTGCCAGCAGGGGGACATACGAGCAGTACTTC. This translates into CASRGTYEQYF.

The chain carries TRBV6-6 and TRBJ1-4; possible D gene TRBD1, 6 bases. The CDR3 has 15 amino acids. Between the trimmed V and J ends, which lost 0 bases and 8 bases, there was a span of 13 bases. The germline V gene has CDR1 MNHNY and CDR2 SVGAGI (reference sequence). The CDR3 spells CASSYSGGAQEKLFF. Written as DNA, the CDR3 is TGTGCCAGCAGTTACTCGGGGGGGGCCCAAGAAAAACTGTTTTTT.

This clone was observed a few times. The CDR3 DNA reads as TGTGCCTGGAGAGCCACCGGGACTGGTTATCAGCCCCAGCATTTT. Its translation: CAWRATGTGYQPQHF. The chain recombines TRBV30 with TRBJ1-5; tentative D call: TRBD1 (5 bases). The CDR3 extends over 15 amino acids. Germline lookup yields CDR1 GTSNPN and CDR2 SVGIG (reference sequence). Trimming shortened V by 3 bases and J by 5 bases, and 17 bases separated the two germline ends.

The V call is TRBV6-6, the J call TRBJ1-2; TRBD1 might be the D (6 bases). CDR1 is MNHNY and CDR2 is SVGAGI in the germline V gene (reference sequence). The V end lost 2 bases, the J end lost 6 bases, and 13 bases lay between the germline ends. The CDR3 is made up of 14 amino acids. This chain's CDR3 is CASSYDTGYHGYTF. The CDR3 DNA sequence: TGTGCCAGCAGTTACGATACAGGGTATCATGGCTACACCTTC.

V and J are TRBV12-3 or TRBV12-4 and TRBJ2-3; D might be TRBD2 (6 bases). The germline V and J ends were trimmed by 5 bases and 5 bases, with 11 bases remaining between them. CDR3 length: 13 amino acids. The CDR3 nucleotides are TGTGCCAGCAGTAGCGGGCCCGAAGATACGCAGTATTTT. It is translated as CASSSGPEDTQYF.

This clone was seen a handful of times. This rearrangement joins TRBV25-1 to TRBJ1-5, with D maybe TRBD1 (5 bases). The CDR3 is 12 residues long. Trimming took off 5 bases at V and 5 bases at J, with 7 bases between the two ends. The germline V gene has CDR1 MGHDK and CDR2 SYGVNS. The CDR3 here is CASSLGDQPQHF. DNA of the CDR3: TGTGCCAGCAGTTTAGGGGATCAGCCCCAGCATTTT.

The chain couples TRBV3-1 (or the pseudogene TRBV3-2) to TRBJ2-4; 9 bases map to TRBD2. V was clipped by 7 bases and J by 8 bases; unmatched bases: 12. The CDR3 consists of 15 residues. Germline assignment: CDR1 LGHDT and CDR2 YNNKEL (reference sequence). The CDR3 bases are TGTGCCAGCACCGCGTCCGCTAGCGGGGTGGACATTCAGTACTTC. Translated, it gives CASTASASGVDIQYF.

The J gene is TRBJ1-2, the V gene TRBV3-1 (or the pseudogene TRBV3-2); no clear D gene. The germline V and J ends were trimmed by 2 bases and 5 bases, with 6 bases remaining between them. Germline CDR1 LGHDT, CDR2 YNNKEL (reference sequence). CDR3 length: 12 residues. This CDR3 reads CASSQPLYGYTF. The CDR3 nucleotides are TGTGCCAGCAGCCAACCATTGTATGGCTACACCTTC.

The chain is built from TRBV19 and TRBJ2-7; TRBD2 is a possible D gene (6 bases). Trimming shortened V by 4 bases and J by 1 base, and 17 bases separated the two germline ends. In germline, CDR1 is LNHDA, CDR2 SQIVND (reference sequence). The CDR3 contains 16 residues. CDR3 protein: CASSRDFLAVSYEQYF. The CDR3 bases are TGTGCCAGTAGTAGGGACTTCCTGGCAGTATCCTACGAGCAGTACTTC. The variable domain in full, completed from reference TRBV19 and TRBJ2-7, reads DGGITQSPKYLFRKEGQNVTLSCEQNLNHDAMYWYRQDPGQGLRLIYYSQIVNDFQKGDIAEGYSVSREKKESFPLTVTSAQKNPTAFYLCASSRDFLAVSYEQYFGPGTRLTVT.

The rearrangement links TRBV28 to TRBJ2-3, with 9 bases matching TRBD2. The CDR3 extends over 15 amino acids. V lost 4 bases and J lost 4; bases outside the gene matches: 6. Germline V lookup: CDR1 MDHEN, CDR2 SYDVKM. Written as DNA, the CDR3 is TGTGCCAGCAGTTACAGCGGGAGGAGCTCAGATACGCAGTATTTT. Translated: CASSYSGRSSDTQYF.

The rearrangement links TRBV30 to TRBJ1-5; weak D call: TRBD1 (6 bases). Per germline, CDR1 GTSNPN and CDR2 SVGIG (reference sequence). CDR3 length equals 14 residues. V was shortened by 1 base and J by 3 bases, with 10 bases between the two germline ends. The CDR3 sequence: CAWSAGQLNQPQHF. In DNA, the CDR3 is TGTGCCTGGAGTGCGGGACAACTCAATCAGCCCCAGCATTTT.

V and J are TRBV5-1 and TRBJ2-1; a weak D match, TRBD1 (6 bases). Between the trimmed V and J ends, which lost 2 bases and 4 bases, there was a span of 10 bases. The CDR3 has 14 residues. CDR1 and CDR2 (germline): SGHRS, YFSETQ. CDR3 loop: CASSLGGEYNEQFF. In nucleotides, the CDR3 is TGCGCCAGCAGCTTAGGGGGAGAGTACAATGAGCAGTTCTTC.

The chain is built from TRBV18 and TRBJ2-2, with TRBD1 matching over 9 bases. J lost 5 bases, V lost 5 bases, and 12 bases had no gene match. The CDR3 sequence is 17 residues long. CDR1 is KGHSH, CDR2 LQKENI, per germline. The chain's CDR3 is CASSKTGTGTSTGELFF. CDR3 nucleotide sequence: TGTGCCAGCTCAAAAACCGGGACAGGGACTTCGACCGGGGAGCTGTTTTTT.

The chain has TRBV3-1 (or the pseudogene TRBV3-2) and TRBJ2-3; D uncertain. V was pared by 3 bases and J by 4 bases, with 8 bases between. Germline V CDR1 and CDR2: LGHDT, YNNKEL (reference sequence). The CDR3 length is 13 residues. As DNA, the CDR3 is TGTGCCAGCAGCCACGGAGCCGCAGATACGCAGTATTTT. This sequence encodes CASSHGAADTQYF.

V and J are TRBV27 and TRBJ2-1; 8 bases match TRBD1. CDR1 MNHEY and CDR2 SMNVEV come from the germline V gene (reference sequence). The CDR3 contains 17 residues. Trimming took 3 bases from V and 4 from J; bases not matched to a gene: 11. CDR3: CASSFSLPGTGYNEQFF. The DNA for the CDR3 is TGTGCCAGCAGTTTTTCCCTTCCCGGGACAGGTTACAATGAGCAGTTCTTC.

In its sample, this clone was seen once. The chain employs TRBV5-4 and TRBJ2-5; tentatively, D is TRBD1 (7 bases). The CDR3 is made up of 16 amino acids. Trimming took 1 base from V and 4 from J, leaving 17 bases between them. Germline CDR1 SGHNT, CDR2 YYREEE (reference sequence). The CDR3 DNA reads TGTGCCAGCAGCTTGAGTGCACCGGAGGGGGCAGAGACCCAGTACTTC. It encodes CASSLSAPEGAETQYF. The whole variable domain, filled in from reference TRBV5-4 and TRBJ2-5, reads ETGVTQSPTHLIKTRGQQVTLRCSSQSGHNTVSWYQQALGQGPQFIFQYYREEENGRGNFPPRFSGLQFPNYSSELNVNALELDDSALYLCASSLSAPEGAETQYFGPGTRLLVL.

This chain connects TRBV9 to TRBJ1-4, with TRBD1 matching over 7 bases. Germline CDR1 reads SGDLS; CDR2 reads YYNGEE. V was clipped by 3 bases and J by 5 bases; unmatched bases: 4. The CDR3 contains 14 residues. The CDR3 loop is CASSAGTENEKLFF. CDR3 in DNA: TGTGCCAGCAGCGCCGGGACAGAAAATGAAAAACTGTTTTTT.